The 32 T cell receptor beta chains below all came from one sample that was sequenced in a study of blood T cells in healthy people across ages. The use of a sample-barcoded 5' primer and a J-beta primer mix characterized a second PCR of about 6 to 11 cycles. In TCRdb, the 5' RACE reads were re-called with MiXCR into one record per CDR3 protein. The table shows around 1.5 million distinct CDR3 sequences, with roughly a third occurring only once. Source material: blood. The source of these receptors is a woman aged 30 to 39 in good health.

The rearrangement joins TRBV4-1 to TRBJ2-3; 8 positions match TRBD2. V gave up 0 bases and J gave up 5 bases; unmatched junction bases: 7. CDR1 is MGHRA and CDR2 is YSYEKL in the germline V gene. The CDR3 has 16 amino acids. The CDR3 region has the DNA TGCGCCAGCAGCCAAGATCCCCGGGGGGGCGTAGATACGCAGTATTTT. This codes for CASSQDPRGGVDTQYF.

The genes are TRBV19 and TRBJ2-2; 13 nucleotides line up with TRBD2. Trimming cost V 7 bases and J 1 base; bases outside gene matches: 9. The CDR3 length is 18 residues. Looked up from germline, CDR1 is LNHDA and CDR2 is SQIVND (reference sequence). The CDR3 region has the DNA TGTGCCAGTAACCTTCGACTAGCGGGGGGTTGGAACACCGGGGAGCTGTTTTTT. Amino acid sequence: CASNLRLAGGWNTGELFF.

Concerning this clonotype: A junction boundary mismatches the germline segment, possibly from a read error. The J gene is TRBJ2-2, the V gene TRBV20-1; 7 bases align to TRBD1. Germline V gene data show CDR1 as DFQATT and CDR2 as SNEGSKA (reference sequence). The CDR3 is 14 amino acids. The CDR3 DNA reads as TGCAGTGCTTCAGACAGGGCGAACGCCGGGGAGCTGTTTTTT. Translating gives CSASDRANAGELFF.

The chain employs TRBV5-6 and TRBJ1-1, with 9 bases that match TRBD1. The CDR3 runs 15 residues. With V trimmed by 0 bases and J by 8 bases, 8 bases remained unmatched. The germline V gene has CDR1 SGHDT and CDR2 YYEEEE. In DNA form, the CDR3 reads TGTGCCAGCAGCTTGGGGGACAGGGTCTCTAAAGAAGCTTTCTTT. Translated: CASSLGDRVSKEAFF.

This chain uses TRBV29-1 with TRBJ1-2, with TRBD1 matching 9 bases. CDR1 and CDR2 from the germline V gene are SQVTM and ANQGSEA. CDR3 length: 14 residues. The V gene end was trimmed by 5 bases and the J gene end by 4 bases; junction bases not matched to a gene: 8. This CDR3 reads CSVLDDRGCYGYTF. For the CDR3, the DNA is TGCAGCGTTCTAGACGACAGGGGGTGCTATGGCTACACCTTC.

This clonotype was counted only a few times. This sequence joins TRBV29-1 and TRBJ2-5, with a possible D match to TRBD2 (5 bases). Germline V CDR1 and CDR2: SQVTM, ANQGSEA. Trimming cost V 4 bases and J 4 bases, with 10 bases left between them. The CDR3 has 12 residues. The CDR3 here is CSVVVAGETQYF. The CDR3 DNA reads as TGCAGCGTTGTAGTGGCGGGAGAGACCCAGTACTTC.

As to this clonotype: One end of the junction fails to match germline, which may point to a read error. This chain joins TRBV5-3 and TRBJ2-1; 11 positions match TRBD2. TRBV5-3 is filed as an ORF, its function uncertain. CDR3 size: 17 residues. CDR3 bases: TGTGCCAGCAGCTATGGGACTGGGACTAGCGGAAACAATGAGCAGTTCTTC. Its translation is CASSYGTGTSGNNEQFF.

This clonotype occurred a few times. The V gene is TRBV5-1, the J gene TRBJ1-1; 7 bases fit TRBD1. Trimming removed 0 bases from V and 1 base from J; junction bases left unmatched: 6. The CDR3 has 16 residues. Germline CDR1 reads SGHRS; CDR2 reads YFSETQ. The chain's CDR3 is CASSLGQGIPNTEAFF. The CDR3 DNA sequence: TGCGCCAGCAGCTTGGGACAGGGCATACCGAACACTGAAGCTTTCTTT.

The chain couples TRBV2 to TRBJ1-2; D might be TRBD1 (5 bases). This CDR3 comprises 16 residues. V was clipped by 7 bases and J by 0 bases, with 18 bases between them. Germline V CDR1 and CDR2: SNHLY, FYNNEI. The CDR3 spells CASKAGRGLSNYGYTF. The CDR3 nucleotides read TGTGCCAGCAAGGCTGGTAGGGGCCTTTCTAACTATGGCTACACCTTC.

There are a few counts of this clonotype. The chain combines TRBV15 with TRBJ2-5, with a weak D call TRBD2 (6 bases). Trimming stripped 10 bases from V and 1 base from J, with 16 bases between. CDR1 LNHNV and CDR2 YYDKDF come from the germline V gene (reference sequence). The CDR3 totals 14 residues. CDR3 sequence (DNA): TGTGCCATCGGGGGTAGCGGCCCCCAAGAGACCCAGTACTTC. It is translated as CAIGGSGPQETQYF. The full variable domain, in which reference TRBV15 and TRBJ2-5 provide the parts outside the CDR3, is DAMVIQNPRYQVTQFGKPVTLSCSQTLNHNVMYWYQQKSSQAPKLLFHYYDKDFNNEADTPDNFQSRRPNTSFCFLDIRSPGLGDTAMYLCAIGGSGPQETQYFGPGTRLLVL.

The CDR3 DNA reads TGCGCCAGCAGCTTGGGAGCAAGCGGGAGTCGATTCAACACCGGGGAGCTGTTTTTT. This encodes CASSLGASGSRFNTGELFF. The rearrangement uses TRBV5-1 and TRBJ2-2; 8 bases match TRBD2. Germline CDR1 and CDR2: SGHRS and YFSETQ. This CDR3 contains 19 residues. V was clipped by 0 bases and J by 2 bases; unmatched bases: 12.

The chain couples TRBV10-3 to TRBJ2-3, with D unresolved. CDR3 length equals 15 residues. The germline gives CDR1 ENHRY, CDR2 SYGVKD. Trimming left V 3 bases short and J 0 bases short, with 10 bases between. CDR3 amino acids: CAISDPYRSTDTQYF. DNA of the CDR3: TGTGCCATCAGTGATCCGTACCGGAGCACAGATACGCAGTATTTT.

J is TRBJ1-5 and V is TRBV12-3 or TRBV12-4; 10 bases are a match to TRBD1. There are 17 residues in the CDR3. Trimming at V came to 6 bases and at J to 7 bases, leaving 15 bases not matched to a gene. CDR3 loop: CASSPLALDRGGQPQHF. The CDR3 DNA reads TGTGCCAGCAGCCCCCTGGCTTTGGACAGGGGGGGCCAGCCCCAGCATTTT.

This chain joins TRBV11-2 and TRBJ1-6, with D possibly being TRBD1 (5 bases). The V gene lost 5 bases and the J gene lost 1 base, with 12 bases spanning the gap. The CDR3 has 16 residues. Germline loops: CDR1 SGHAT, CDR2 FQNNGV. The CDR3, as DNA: TGTGCCAGCAGCCCAGACAGAAAATCCTATAATTCACCCCTCCACTTT. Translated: CASSPDRKSYNSPLHF. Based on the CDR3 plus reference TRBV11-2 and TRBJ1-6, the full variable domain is EAGVAQSPRYKIIEKRQSVAFWCNPISGHATLYWYQQILGQGPKLLIQFQNNGVVDDSQLPKDRFSAERLKGVDSTLKIQPAKLEDSAVYLCASSPDRKSYNSPLHFGNGTRLTVT.

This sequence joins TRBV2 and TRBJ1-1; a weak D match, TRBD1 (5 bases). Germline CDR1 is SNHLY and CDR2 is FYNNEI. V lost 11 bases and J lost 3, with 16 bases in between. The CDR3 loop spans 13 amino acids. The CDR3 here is CAGSGQGYTEAFF. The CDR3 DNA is TGTGCCGGCTCAGGGCAGGGTTACACTGAAGCTTTCTTT.

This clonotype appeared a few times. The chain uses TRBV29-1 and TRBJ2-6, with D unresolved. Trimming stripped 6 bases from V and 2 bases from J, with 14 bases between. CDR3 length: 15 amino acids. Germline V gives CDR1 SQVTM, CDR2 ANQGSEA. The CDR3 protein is CSVLGPIPGANVLTF. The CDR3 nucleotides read TGCAGCGTACTGGGCCCCATCCCTGGGGCCAACGTCCTGACTTTC. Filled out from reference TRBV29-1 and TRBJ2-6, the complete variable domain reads SAVISQKPSRDICQRGTSLTIQCQVDSQVTMMFWYRQQPGQSLTLIATANQGSEATYESGFVIDKFPISRPNLTFSTLTVSNMSPEDSSIYLCSVLGPIPGANVLTFGAGSRLTVL.

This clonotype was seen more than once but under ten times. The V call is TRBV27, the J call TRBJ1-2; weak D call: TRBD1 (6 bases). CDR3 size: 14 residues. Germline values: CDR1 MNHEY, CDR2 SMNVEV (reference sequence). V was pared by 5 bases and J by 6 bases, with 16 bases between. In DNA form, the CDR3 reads TGTGCCAGCAGTCCCCACAGGGTGGAAGATGGCTACACCTTC. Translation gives CASSPHRVEDGYTF.

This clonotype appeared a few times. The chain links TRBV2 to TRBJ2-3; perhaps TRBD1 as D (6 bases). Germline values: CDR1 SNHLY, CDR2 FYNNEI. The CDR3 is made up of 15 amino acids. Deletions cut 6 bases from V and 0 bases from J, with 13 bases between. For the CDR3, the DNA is TGTGCCAGCAGGACCGGACAGTCTAGCACAGATACGCAGTATTTT. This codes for CASRTGQSSTDTQYF. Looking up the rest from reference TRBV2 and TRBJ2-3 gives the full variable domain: EPEVTQTPSHQVTQMGQEVILRCVPISNHLYFYWYRQILGQKVEFLVSFYNNEISEKSEIFDDQFSVERPDGSNFTLKIRSTKLEDSAMYFCASRTGQSSTDTQYFGPGTRLTVL.

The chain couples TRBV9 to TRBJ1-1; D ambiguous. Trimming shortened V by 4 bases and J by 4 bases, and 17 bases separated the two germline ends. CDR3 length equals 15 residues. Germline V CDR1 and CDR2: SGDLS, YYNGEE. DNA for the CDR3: TGTGCCAGCAGCCCGACGGACGGATTTAGCACTGAAGCTTTCTTT. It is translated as CASSPTDGFSTEAFF.

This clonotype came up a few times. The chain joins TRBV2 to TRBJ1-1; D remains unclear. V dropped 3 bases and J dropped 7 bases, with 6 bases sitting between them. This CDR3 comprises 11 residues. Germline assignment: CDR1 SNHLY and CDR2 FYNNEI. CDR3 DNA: TGTGCCAGCAGTGAGGATATTGAAGCTTTCTTT. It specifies CASSEDIEAFF.

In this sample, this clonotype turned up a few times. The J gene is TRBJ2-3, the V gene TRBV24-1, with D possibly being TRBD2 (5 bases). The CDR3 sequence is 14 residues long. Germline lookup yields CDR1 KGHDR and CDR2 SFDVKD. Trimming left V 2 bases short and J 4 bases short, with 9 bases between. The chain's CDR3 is CATSDSLVADTQYF. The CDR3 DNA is TGTGCCACCAGTGATTCACTAGTTGCAGATACGCAGTATTTT.

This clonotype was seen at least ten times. As DNA, the CDR3 is TGCGCCAGCAGCCAAAAGGTAGGGGGCACCTCCTACGAGCAGTACTTC. Translated: CASSQKVGGTSYEQYF. The genes are TRBV4-1 and TRBJ2-7, with 7 bases identical to TRBD1. The CDR3 is made up of 16 amino acids. V was clipped by 2 bases and J by 0 bases; unmatched bases: 7. Germline V gene lookup returns CDR1 MGHRA and CDR2 YSYEKL.

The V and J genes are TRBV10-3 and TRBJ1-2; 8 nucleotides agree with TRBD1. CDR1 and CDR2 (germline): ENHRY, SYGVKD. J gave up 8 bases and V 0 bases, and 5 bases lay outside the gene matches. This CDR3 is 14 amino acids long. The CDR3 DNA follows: TGTGCCATCAGTGAGTCAGGCAGGGGGCGCGGCTACACCTTC. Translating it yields CAISESGRGRGYTF.

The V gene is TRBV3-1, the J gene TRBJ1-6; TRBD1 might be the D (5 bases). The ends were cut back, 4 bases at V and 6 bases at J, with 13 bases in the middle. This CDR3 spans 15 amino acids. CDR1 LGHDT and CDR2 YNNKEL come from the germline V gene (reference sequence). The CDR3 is CASSRGQTGNSPLHF. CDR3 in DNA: TGTGCCAGCAGCCGAGGACAAACGGGTAATTCACCCCTCCACTTT.

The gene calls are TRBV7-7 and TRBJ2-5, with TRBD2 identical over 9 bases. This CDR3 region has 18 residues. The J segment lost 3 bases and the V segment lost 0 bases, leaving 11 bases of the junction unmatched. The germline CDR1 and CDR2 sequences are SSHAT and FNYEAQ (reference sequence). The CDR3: CASSLAGFLAGEEETQYF. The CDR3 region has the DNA TGTGCCAGCAGCTTAGCTGGCTTTTTAGCGGGAGAAGAAGAGACCCAGTACTTC.

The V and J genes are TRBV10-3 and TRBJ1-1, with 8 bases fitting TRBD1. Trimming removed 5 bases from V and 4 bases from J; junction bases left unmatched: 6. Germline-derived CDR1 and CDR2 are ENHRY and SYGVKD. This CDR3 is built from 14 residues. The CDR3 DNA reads TGTGCCATCAGTCCCGGACAGGGAGGCACTGAAGCTTTCTTT. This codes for CAISPGQGGTEAFF.

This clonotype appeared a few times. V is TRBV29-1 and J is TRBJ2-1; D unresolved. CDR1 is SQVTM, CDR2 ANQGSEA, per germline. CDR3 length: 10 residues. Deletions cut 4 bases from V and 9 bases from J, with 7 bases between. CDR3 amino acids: CSVGVVEQFF. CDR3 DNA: TGCAGCGTTGGAGTAGTTGAGCAGTTCTTC.

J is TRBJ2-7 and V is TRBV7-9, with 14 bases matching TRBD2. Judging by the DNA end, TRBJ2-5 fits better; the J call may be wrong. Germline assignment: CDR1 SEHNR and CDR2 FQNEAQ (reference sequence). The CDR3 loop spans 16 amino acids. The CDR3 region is CASSSPGLAGGETQYF. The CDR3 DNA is TGTGCCAGCAGCTCTCCAGGACTAGCGGGGGGTGAGACCCAGTACTTC.

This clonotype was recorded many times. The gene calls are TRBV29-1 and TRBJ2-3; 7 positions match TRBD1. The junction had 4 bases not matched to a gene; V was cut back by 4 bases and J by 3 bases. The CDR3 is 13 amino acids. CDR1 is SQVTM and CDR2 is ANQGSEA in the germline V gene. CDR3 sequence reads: CSVAPQGTDTQYF. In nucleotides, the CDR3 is TGCAGCGTTGCCCCACAGGGGACAGATACGCAGTATTTT.

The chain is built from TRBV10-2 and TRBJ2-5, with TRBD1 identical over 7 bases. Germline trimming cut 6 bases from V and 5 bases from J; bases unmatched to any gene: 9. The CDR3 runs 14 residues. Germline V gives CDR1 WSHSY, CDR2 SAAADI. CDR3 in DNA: TGCGCCAGCAGACGGACAGGAGGTCACGAGACCCAGTACTTC. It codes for CASRRTGGHETQYF.

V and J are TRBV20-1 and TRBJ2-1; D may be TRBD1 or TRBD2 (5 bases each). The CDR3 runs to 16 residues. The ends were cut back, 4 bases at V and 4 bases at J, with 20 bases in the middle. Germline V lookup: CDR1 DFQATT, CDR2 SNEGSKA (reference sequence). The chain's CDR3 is CSAISPEGSQYNEQFF. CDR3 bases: TGCAGTGCTATAAGCCCAGAGGGGTCCCAATACAATGAGCAGTTCTTC.

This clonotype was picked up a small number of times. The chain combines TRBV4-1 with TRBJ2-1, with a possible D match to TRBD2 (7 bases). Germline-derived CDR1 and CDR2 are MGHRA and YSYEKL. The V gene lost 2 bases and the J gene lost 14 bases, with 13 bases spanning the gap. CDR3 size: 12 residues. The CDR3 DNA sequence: TGCGCCAGCAGCCAAATCGGGGGGCCTGAGTTCTTC. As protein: CASSQIGGPEFF.